This T cell receptor beta chain was recovered during a study of T cells after yellow fever vaccination. This clonotype was recorded many times. Via MiXCR, TCRdb re-called the 5' RACE reads, giving one row per CDR3 protein. The sample lists 250,000 to 400,000 distinct CDR3 sequences; around 4.5% were seen once. This CDR3 contains 15 residues. V shed 4 bases, J shed 5 bases, and the junction held 13 bases outside the gene matches. CDR1 DFQATT and CDR2 SNEGSKA come from the germline V gene (reference sequence). V usage is TRBV20-1 and J usage is TRBJ2-5, with 7 nucleotides matching TRBD2. This sample comprised PBMCs, obtained 15 days after the yellow fever booster vaccination. The source of this sequence is a man between 18 and 35 years old who received the YFV17D yellow fever vaccine. The CDR3 reads CSATDGEGSGETQYF. CDR3 DNA: TGCAGTGCTACAGACGGGGAGGGAAGTGGGGAGACCCAGTACTTC.